This T cell receptor beta chain was identified during a study of regulatory T cells in long-lasting Graves disease. The time point: newly diagnosed GD, antithyroid drugs for less than 3 months. The authors made the TCR library using RNA they extracted from PBMCs. V was clipped by 1 base and J by 6 bases, with 16 bases between them. This CDR3 has 16 residues. Germline loops: CDR1 MGHRA, CDR2 YSYEKL. Relying on iRepertoire HTBI primers and Arm-PCR of CDR3 regions, the team built TCR beta libraries. TCRdb analysed the multiplex PCR reads with MiXCR anew, one entry per CDR3 protein. Here the sample spans roughly 530,000 distinct CDR3 sequences, 15% to 20% being singletons. This clonotype was counted between two and nine times. These data also formed part of another study, on T cells in Graves' hyperthyroidism and ophthalmopathy.

This chain connects TRBV4-1 to TRBJ1-5; no firm D call. The TCR was taken from a woman aged 35 to 60 with Graves disease. The material sequenced was peripheral blood mononuclear cells (PBMCs), taken at new diagnosis, from a patient treated with antithyroid drugs. The CDR3 DNA follows: TGCGCCAGCAGCCAAGTCGTTAGGCAGAAGGGTCAGCCCCAGCATTTT. This sequence encodes CASSQVVRQKGQPQHF.